The 30 T cell receptor beta chains given below trace back to one sample, sequenced in a study of T cells in Graves' hyperthyroidism and ophthalmopathy. The source material, RNA transcripts, was used to amplify TCR beta CDR3 regions. HTBI primers drove first-round RT-PCR of the TCR CDR3. TCRdb ran MiXCR on the multiplex PCR reads and lists one entry per CDR3 protein. In the table there are roughly 500,000 distinct CDR3 sequences, 40% to 50% of which are singletons. What was sequenced was peripheral blood or thyroid tissue (not recorded which). Receptors were obtained from an adult woman with Graves' disease, either hyperthyroidism or ophthalmopathy (not recorded which).

The chain couples TRBV2 to TRBJ2-5, with 7 bases fitting TRBD1. J lost 9 bases, V lost 10 bases, and 20 bases had no gene match. Germline V gene sequence: CDR1 SNHLY, CDR2 FYNNEI. The CDR3 is 15 amino acids. CDR3 nucleotide sequence: TGTGCCACCAAGACAAGACAGGGCGGCAATCAGCCCCAGTACTTC. Translated: CATKTRQGGNQPQYF. The full variable domain, in which reference TRBV2 and TRBJ2-5 provide the parts outside the CDR3, is EPEVTQTPSHQVTQMGQEVILRCVPISNHLYFYWYRQILGQKVEFLVSFYNNEISEKSEIFDDQFSVERPDGSNFTLKIRSTKLEDSAMYFCATKTRQGGNQPQYFGPGTRLLVL.

This clonotype has at least ten counts. This chain uses TRBV29-1 with TRBJ2-3; TRBD2 matches at 8 bases. The V gene's germline CDR1 is SQVTM and CDR2 ANQGSEA. This CDR3 is 14 amino acids long. The V gene end was trimmed by 6 bases and the J gene end by 6 bases; junction bases not matched to a gene: 11. The CDR3 reads CSVDSGSGSDTQYF. In nucleotides, the CDR3 is TGCAGCGTCGACAGCGGGAGTGGGTCGGATACGCAGTATTTT.

This clonotype was recorded a few times. The V gene is TRBV2, the J gene TRBJ1-2; tentatively, D is TRBD1 (5 bases). This CDR3 has 11 residues. In germline, CDR1 is SNHLY, CDR2 FYNNEI. The CDR3 here is CAGTWWYGYTF. In nucleotides, the CDR3 is TGTGCGGGGACTTGGTGGTATGGCTACACCTTC.

The CDR3 DNA reads as TGCAGCGTCCTTACTAGCCGTGGTGAGACCCAGTACTTC. This encodes CSVLTSRGETQYF. The chain has TRBV29-1 and TRBJ2-5; a weak D match, TRBD2 (6 bases). With 6 bases removed from V and 5 bases from J, the gap between germline ends came to 16 bases. Germline CDR1 reads SQVTM; CDR2 reads ANQGSEA. There are 13 residues in the CDR3.

This clonotype was counted between two and nine times. The chain has TRBV12-3 or TRBV12-4 and TRBJ1-5; D not certain. The CDR3 is made up of 12 amino acids. The V end was cut by 2 bases, the J end by 4 bases, with 3 bases between. The CDR3 sequence: CASSLWNQPQHF. The CDR3, as DNA: TGTGCCAGCAGTTTATGGAATCAGCCCCAGCATTTT.

The chain is built from TRBV29-1 and TRBJ2-2; TRBD1 agrees at 8 bases. This CDR3 has 14 amino acids. J lost 7 bases, V lost 6 bases, and 10 bases had no gene match. Per germline, CDR1 SQVTM and CDR2 ANQGSEA. CDR3 region: CSVVWTGNFGELFF. CDR3 DNA: TGCAGCGTGGTATGGACAGGGAATTTCGGGGAGCTGTTTTTT.

This chain links TRBV20-1 with TRBJ2-7, with D possibly matching TRBD2 (5 bases). The germline gives CDR1 DFQATT, CDR2 SNEGSKA (reference sequence). The CDR3 sequence is 13 residues long. V was pared by 4 bases and J by 3 bases, with 13 bases between. The CDR3 protein is CSAKDSAYYEQYF. CDR3 nucleotide sequence: TGCAGTGCTAAGGACTCCGCTTACTACGAGCAGTACTTC.

The V call is TRBV9, the J call TRBJ1-5; D gene uncertain. The germline V gene has CDR1 SGDLS and CDR2 YYNGEE. Trimming pared 3 bases from V and 10 bases from J, leaving 20 bases between. This CDR3 comprises 15 residues. CDR3 coding DNA: TGTGCCAGCAGCGGAGGAGGGATAAGGAATTCACCCCAGCATTTT. Its protein product is CASSGGGIRNSPQHF.

This clonotype was counted only a few times. The chain employs TRBV7-9 and TRBJ2-7; 8 positions agree with TRBD1. CDR1 and CDR2 from the germline V gene are SEHNR and FQNEAQ (reference sequence). V shed 6 bases, J shed 3 bases, and the junction held 7 bases outside the gene matches. The CDR3 is 14 amino acids. CDR3 DNA sequence: TGTGCCAGCAGTTACGGGGACAGGAACTACGAGCAGTACTTC. The encoded protein is CASSYGDRNYEQYF.

A few counts support this clonotype. This chain connects TRBV7-2 to TRBJ2-4; 7 positions agree with TRBD2. This CDR3 spans 15 amino acids. After removal of 1 base from V and 6 bases from J, the junction contained 6 bases not matched to a gene. Germline CDR1 reads SGHTA; CDR2 reads FQGNSA. The CDR3 is CASSLGGGSGNIQYF. DNA of the CDR3: TGTGCCAGCAGCTTAGGCGGCGGGAGTGGAAACATTCAGTACTTC.

This clonotype was observed many times. V is TRBV3-1 and J is TRBJ2-5; D not certain. CDR1 is LGHDT, CDR2 YNNKEL, per germline (reference sequence). This CDR3 has 15 amino acids. Trimming left V 5 bases short and J 0 bases short, with 13 bases between. The CDR3 sequence is CASSFGIGNQETQYF. In DNA form, the CDR3 reads TGTGCCAGCAGCTTCGGCATAGGCAACCAAGAGACCCAGTACTTC.

The chain couples TRBV11-2 to TRBJ1-2; the match to TRBD1 covers 12 bases. V was clipped by 3 bases and J by 7 bases; unmatched bases: 6. The CDR3 is made up of 15 amino acids. From germline, CDR1 is SGHAT and CDR2 FQNNGV. The CDR3 is CASSFPGQGASGYTF. CDR3 DNA: TGTGCCAGCAGCTTTCCGGGACAGGGGGCGTCTGGCTACACCTTC.

This clonotype came up many times. This chain links TRBV5-1 with TRBJ2-2; 8 bases agree with TRBD1. Losses at the gene ends were 5 bases for V and 0 bases for J; bases not matched to a gene: 3. CDR1 and CDR2 (germline): SGHRS, YFSETQ. The CDR3 sequence is 15 residues long. Written as DNA, the CDR3 is TGCGCCAGCAGATCGGGACAGGCGAACACCGGGGAGCTGTTTTTT. Protein product: CASRSGQANTGELFF.

There are many counts of this clonotype. This sequence joins TRBV24-1 and TRBJ1-5; no firm D call. The CDR3 spans 14 residues. The germline V gene encodes CDR1 KGHDR and CDR2 SFDVKD. Trimming left V 0 bases short and J 6 bases short, with 8 bases between. Here the CDR3 reads CATSDLREGQPQHF. In nucleotides, the CDR3 is TGTGCCACCAGTGATTTGCGGGAAGGTCAGCCCCAGCATTTT.

The chain combines TRBV10-3 with TRBJ2-2; D is perhaps TRBD1 or TRBD2 (5 bases each). From germline, CDR1 is ENHRY and CDR2 SYGVKD. V gave up 0 bases and J gave up 4 bases, with 9 bases separating them. CDR3 size: 15 residues. CDR3 amino acids: CAISESLGPTGELFF. The CDR3 coding sequence is TGTGCCATCAGTGAGTCGTTGGGACCCACCGGGGAGCTGTTTTTT.

This clonotype occurred a few times. As DNA, the CDR3 is TGTGCCATCAGGGGAGGACAGGGAGATCAGCCCCAGCATTTT. Protein sequence: CAIRGGQGDQPQHF. The rearrangement uses TRBV10-3 and TRBJ1-5, with 8 bases matching TRBD1. CDR3 length: 14 residues. The germline gives CDR1 ENHRY, CDR2 SYGVKD. V lost 6 bases and J lost 5; bases outside the gene matches: 6.

V usage is TRBV20-1 and J usage is TRBJ2-5; 12 nucleotides match TRBD1. Germline V lookup: CDR1 DFQATT, CDR2 SNEGSKA (reference sequence). The CDR3 contains 13 residues. V lost 5 bases to trimming and J lost 9 bases; unmatched junction nucleotides: 7. CDR3: CSAGGTGGQPQYF. The CDR3 nucleotides read TGCAGTGCTGGCGGGACAGGGGGCCAGCCCCAGTACTTC.

The J gene is TRBJ1-2, the V gene TRBV20-1; a possible D gene is TRBD1 (6 bases). CDR3 length: 14 residues. In germline, CDR1 is DFQATT, CDR2 SNEGSKA (reference sequence). V lost 3 bases, J lost 6 bases, and 17 bases lay in between. Here the CDR3 DNA reads TGCAGTGCTAGCCTGGGGACAAATCGGCATGGCTACACCTTC. Amino acid sequence: CSASLGTNRHGYTF.

V usage is TRBV10-3 and J usage is TRBJ1-2, with a possible D match to TRBD1 (6 bases). Trimming cost V 3 bases and J 2 bases, with 13 bases left between them. Germline-derived CDR1 and CDR2 are ENHRY and SYGVKD. The CDR3 spans 15 residues. The CDR3: CAISEATQGNYGYTF. CDR3 coding DNA: TGTGCCATCAGTGAAGCGACTCAGGGGAACTATGGCTACACCTTC.

There are a few counts of this clonotype. The V and J genes are TRBV10-3 and TRBJ2-7, with 11 bases lining up with TRBD2. The V and J ends lost 7 bases and 4 bases, in that order; junction bases with no gene match: 12. Germline CDR1 is ENHRY and CDR2 is SYGVKD. CDR3 size: 16 residues. The CDR3 sequence: CAIMSTSGSNMYEQYF. The CDR3 coding sequence is TGTGCCATCATGAGCACTAGCGGGAGTAACATGTACGAGCAGTACTTC.

This clonotype was recorded many times. V and J are TRBV6-6 and TRBJ1-6; TRBD1 matches 9 bases. CDR1 MNHNY and CDR2 SVGAGI come from the germline V gene (reference sequence). Trimming at V came to 6 bases and at J to 10 bases, leaving 13 bases not matched to a gene. This CDR3 contains 16 residues. The chain's CDR3 is CASRPPSTGGESPLHF. The CDR3 region has the DNA TGTGCCAGCAGACCCCCATCGACAGGGGGGGAGTCACCCCTCCACTTT.

The J gene is TRBJ2-2, the V gene TRBV19; TRBD1 is a possible D gene (5 bases). V lost 5 bases to trimming and J lost 9 bases, with 16 bases between them. The CDR3 spans 14 residues. Germline V CDR1 and CDR2: LNHDA, SQIVND (reference sequence). CDR3 protein: CASSSRQQARELFF. CDR3 nucleotide sequence: TGTGCCAGTAGTTCTCGACAGCAAGCCAGGGAGCTGTTTTTT.

The CDR3 loop reads CASSLPGLKVTQYF. In DNA form, the CDR3 reads TGTGCCAGCAGCTTACCCGGCCTTAAAGTGACCCAGTACTTC. The chain has TRBV13 and TRBJ2-5; D not certain. Germline CDR1 reads PRHDT; CDR2 reads FYEKMQ (reference sequence). The CDR3 consists of 14 residues. V was clipped by 2 bases and J by 7 bases, with 14 bases between them.

This clonotype has ten or more counts. The chain carries TRBV29-1 and TRBJ1-1; D ambiguous. CDR3 size: 11 residues. V was clipped by 5 bases and J by 5 bases, with 9 bases between them. Germline V CDR1 and CDR2: SQVTM, ANQGSEA. The CDR3 bases are TGCAGCGTTCTGGGTTTGACTGAAGCTTTCTTT. Residues: CSVLGLTEAFF.

The CDR3 is CASLGTDTGELFF. The CDR3 nucleotides read TGTGCCAGCTTGGGGACAGACACCGGGGAGCTGTTTTTT. The chain couples TRBV2 to TRBJ2-2, with 7 bases aligning to TRBD1. The germline gives CDR1 SNHLY, CDR2 FYNNEI. Germline trimming cut 8 bases from V and 3 bases from J; bases unmatched to any gene: 3. There are 13 residues in the CDR3.

The chain employs TRBV20-1 and TRBJ1-2; D not resolved. The CDR3 length is 16 residues. The germline V gene has CDR1 DFQATT and CDR2 SNEGSKA (reference sequence). Trimming took off 5 bases at V and 3 bases at J, with 22 bases between the two ends. CDR3 region: CSAPRGLDHGDYGYTF. In DNA, the CDR3 is TGCAGTGCTCCCCGAGGACTAGACCACGGGGACTATGGCTACACCTTC.

The rearrangement uses TRBV20-1 and TRBJ2-7; D is perhaps TRBD1 (5 bases). The germline CDR1 and CDR2 sequences are DFQATT and SNEGSKA (reference sequence). The CDR3 loop spans 13 amino acids. Trimming left V 2 bases short and J 4 bases short, with 12 bases between. In DNA, the CDR3 is TGCAGTGCTAGAACAGGACAACTATACGAGCAGTACTTC. It encodes CSARTGQLYEQYF.

The chain uses TRBV29-1 and TRBJ2-6; D gene unclear. The CDR3 is made up of 15 amino acids. Trimming shortened V by 6 bases and J by 0 bases, and 12 bases separated the two germline ends. CDR1 is SQVTM, CDR2 ANQGSEA, per germline. Here the CDR3 reads CSVLRPSSGANVLTF. The DNA of the CDR3 is TGCAGCGTCTTAAGGCCAAGCTCTGGGGCCAACGTCCTGACTTTC.

As for this clonotype: A much larger clonotype is one base distant, so this may be a read error. The V gene is TRBV25-1, the J gene TRBJ2-7; 7 positions match TRBD2. The J segment lost 0 bases and the V segment lost 6 bases, leaving 2 bases of the junction unmatched. Germline CDR1 MGHDK, CDR2 SYGVNS. The CDR3 contains 13 residues. The CDR3 nucleotides read TGTGCCAGCAGCACTAGCGACTCCTACGAGCAGTACTTC. Protein sequence: CASSTSDSYEQYF.

The gene calls are TRBV19 and TRBJ1-5; tentative D call: TRBD1 (5 bases). Germline V lookup: CDR1 LNHDA, CDR2 SQIVND (reference sequence). The ends were cut back, 4 bases at V and 6 bases at J, with 10 bases in the middle. This CDR3 comprises 13 residues. The CDR3 here is CASSNRYRQPQHF. The CDR3 DNA reads TGTGCCAGTAGTAACAGGTACCGTCAGCCCCAGCATTTT.